The entry that follows covers one TCR beta chain sequence. The CDR3 end falls 3 residues outside the read, so it is completed with the germline J gene. The method was immunoSEQ multiplex PCR; TCRdb's version includes in-frame clones alone and lacks a portion of them. The clone table shows 15,000 to 20,000 clones, with the ten largest holding around 17%. This record comes from a study of T cells in women clearing cervical HPV infection. Each participant carried one incident cervical HPV16 infection only. Per germline, CDR1 SNHLY and CDR2 FYNNEI. V lost 2 bases and J lost 1, with 11 bases in between. The CDR3 has 15 amino acids.

Sequences were obtained from blood buffy coat. The V call is TRBV2, the J call TRBJ1-2, with a possible D match to TRBD1 (5 bases). The clonotype comes from a woman between 18 and 70 years old with a cervical HPV16 infection that either progressed to CIN3+ or cleared (not recorded which). CDR3 amino acids: CASSEQGRGNYGYTF. Partial CDR3 DNA: TGTGCCAGCAGTGAACAGGGTAGGGGTAACTATGGC.